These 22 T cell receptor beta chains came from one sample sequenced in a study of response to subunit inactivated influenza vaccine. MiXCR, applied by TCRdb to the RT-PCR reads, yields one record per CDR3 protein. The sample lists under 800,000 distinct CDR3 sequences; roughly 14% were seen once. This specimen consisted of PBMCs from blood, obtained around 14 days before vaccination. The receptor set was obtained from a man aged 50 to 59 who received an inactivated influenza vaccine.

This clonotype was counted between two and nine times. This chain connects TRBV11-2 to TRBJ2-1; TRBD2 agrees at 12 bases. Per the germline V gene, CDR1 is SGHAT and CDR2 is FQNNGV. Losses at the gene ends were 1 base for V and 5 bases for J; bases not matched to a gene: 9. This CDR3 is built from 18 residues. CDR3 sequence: CASSLVTAASGRDNEQFF. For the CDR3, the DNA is TGTGCCAGCAGCTTAGTGACGGCGGCTAGCGGGAGGGACAATGAGCAGTTCTTC.

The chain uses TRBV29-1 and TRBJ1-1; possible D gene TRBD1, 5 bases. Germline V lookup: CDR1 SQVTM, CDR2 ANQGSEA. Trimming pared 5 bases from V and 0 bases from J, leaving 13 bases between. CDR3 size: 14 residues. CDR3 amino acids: CSVNWGRMNTEAFF. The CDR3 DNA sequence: TGCAGCGTTAATTGGGGCCGTATGAACACTGAAGCTTTCTTT.

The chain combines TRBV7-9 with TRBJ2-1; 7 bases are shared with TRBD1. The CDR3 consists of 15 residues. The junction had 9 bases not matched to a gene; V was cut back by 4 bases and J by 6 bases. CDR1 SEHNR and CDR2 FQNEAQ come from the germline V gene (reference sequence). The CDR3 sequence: CASSSEGAGGNEQFF. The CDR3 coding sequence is TGTGCCAGCAGCTCAGAGGGGGCCGGTGGCAATGAGCAGTTCTTC.

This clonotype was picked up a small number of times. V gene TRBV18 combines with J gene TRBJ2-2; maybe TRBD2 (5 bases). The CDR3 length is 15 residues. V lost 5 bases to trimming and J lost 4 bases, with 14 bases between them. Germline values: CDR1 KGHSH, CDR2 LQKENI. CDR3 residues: CASSTGELSTGELFF. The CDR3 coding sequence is TGTGCCAGCTCAACCGGGGAACTAAGCACCGGGGAGCTGTTTTTT.

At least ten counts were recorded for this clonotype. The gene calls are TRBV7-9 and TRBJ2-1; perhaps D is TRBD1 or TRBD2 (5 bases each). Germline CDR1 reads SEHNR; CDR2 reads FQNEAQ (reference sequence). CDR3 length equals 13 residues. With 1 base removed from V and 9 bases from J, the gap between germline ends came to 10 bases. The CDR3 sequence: CASSLVGPTEQFF. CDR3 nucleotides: TGTGCCAGCAGCTTAGTGGGACCCACTGAGCAGTTCTTC.

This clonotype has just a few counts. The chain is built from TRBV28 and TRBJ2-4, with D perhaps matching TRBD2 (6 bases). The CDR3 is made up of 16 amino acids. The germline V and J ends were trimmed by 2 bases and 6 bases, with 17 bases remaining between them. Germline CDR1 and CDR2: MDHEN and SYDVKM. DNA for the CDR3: TGTGCCAGCAGTTTACTGAGGGAGCGGGTTAGAAACATTCAGTACTTC. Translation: CASSLLRERVRNIQYF.

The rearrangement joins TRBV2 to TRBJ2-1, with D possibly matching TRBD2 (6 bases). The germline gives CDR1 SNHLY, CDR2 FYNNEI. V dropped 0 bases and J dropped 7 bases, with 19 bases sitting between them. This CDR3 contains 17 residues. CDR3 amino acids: CASSEAYGTGRLNEQFF. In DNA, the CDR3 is TGTGCCAGCAGTGAAGCTTACGGGACTGGGCGATTAAATGAGCAGTTCTTC.

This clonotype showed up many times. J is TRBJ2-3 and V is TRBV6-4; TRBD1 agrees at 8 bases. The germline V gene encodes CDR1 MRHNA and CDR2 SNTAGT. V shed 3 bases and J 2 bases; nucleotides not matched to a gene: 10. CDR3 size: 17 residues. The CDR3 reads CASSERPRQGNTDTQYF. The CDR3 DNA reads TGTGCCAGCAGTGAACGGCCTAGACAGGGGAACACAGATACGCAGTATTTT.

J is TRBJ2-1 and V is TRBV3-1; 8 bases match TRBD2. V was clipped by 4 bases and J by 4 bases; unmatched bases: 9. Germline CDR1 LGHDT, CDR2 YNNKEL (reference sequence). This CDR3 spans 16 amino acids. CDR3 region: CASSPPLAGLYNEQFF. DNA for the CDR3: TGTGCCAGCAGCCCCCCTCTAGCGGGCCTTTACAATGAGCAGTTCTTC.

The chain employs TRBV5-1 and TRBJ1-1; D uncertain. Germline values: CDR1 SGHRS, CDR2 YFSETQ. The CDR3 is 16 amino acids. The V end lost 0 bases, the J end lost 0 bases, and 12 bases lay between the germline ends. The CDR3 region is CASSLASGLMNTEAFF. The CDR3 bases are TGCGCCAGCAGCTTGGCCTCCGGTCTGATGAACACTGAAGCTTTCTTT.

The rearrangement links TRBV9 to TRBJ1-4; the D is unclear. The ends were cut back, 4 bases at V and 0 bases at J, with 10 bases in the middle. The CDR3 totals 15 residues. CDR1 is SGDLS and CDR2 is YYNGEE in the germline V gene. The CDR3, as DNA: TGTGCCAGCAGCCCTCTTCGGGCAACTAATGAAAAACTGTTTTTT. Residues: CASSPLRATNEKLFF.

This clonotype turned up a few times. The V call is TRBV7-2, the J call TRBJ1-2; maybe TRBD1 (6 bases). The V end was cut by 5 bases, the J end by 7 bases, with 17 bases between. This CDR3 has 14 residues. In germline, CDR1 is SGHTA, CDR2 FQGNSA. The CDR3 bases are TGTGCCAGCAGCCCCAATGCAGGGGCCGGTGGCTACACCTTC. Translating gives CASSPNAGAGGYTF.

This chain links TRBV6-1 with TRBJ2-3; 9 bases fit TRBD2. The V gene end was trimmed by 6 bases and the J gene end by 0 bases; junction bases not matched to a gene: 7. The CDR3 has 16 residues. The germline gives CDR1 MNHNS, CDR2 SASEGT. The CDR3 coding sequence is TGTGCCAGCAGGCGAGGGACTAGCTGGAGCACAGATACGCAGTATTTT. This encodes CASRRGTSWSTDTQYF.

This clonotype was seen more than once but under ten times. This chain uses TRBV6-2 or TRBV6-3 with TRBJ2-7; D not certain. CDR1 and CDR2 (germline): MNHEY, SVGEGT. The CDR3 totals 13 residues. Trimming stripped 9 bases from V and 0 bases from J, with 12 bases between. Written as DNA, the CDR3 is TGTGCCAGTGGGTGGTTCATCTCCTACGAGCAGTACTTC. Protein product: CASGWFISYEQYF.

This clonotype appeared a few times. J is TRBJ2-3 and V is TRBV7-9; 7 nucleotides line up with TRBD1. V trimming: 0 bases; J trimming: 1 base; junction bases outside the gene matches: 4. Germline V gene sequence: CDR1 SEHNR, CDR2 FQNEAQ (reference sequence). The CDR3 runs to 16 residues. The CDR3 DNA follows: TGTGCCAGCAGCTTAGCACAGGGGAGAGGCACAGATACGCAGTATTTT. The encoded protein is CASSLAQGRGTDTQYF. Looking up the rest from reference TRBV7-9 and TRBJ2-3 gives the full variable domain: DTGVSQNPRHKITKRGQNVTFRCDPISEHNRLYWYRQTLGQGPEFLTYFQNEAQLEKSRLLSDRFSAERPKGSFSTLEIQRTEQGDSAMYLCASSLAQGRGTDTQYFGPGTRLTVL.

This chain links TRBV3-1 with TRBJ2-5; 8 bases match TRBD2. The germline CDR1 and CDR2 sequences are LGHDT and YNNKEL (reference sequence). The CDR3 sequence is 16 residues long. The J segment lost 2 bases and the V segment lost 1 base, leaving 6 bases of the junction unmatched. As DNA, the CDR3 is TGTGCCAGCAGCCAAGCCGCGGGGGGAAATCAAGAGACCCAGTACTTC. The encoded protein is CASSQAAGGNQETQYF.

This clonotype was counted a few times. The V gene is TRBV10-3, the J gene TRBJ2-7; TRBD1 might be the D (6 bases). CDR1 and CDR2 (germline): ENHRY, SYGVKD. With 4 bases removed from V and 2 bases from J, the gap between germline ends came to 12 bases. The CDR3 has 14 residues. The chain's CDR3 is CAISGYRDTYEQYF. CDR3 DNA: TGTGCCATCAGTGGATACAGGGACACCTACGAGCAGTACTTC.

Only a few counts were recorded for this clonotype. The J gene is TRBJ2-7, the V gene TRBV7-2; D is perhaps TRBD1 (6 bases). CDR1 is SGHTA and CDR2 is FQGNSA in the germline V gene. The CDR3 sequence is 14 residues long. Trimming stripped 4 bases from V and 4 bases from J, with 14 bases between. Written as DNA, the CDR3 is TGTGCCAGCAGCTCCACAGGGTTCACGTACGAGCAGTACTTC. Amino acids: CASSSTGFTYEQYF.

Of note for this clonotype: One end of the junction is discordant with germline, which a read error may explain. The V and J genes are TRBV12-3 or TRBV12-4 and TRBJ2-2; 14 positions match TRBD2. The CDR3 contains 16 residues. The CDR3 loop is CASSGLAGGESGELLF. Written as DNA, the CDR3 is TGTGCCAGCAGTGGACTAGCGGGAGGCGAATCCGGGGAGCTGTTATTT.

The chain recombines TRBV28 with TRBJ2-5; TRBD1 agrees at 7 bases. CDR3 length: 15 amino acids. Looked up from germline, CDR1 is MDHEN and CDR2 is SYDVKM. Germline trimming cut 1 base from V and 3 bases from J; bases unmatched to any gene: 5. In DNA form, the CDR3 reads TGTGCCAGCAGTTTATACGAGGGGGCGGAAGAGACCCAGTACTTC. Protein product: CASSLYEGAEETQYF. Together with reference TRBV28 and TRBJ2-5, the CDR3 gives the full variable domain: DVKVTQSSRYLVKRTGEKVFLECVQDMDHENMFWYRQDPGLGLRLIYFSYDVKMKEKGDIPEGYSVSREKKERFSLILESASTNQTSMYLCASSLYEGAEETQYFGPGTRLLVL.

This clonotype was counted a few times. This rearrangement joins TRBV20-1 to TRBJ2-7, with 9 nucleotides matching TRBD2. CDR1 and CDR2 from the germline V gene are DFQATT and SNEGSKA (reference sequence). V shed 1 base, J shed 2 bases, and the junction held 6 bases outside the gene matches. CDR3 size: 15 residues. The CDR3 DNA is TGCAGTGCTAGAGGGACTAGCGAGAGGACCTACGAGCAGTACTTC. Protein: CSARGTSERTYEQYF.

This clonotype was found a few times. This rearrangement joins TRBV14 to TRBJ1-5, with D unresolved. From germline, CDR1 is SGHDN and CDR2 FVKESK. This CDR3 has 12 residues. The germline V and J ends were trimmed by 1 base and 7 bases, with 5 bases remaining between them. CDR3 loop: CASSQVGQPQHF. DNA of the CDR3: TGTGCCAGCAGCCAAGTGGGGCAGCCCCAGCATTTT. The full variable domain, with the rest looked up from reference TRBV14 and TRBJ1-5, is EAGVTQFPSHSVIEKGQTVTLRCDPISGHDNLYWYRRVMGKEIKFLLHFVKESKQDESGMPNNRFLAERTGGTYSTLKVQPAELEDSGVYFCASSQVGQPQHFGDGTRLSIL.